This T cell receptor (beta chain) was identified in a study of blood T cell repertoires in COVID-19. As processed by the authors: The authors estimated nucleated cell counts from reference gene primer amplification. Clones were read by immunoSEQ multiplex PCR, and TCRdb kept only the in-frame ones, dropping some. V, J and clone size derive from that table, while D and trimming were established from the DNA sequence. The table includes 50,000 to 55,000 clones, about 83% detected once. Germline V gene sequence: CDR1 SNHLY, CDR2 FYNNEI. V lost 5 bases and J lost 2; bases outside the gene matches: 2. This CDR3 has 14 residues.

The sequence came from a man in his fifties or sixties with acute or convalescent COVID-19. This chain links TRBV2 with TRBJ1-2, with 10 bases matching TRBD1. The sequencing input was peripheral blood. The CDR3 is CASSQGQGNYGYTF. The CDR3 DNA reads TGTGCCAGCAGTCAGGGACAGGGGAACTATGGCTACACCTTC.